The T cell receptor beta chain under discussion was sequenced for a study of OX40 agonist ivuxolimab in advanced cancers. The CDR3 has 15 residues. V gave up 1 base and J gave up 1 base, with 9 bases separating them. The germline gives CDR1 KGHSH, CDR2 LQKENI. Sequencing used immunoSEQ multiplex PCR; TCRdb keeps in-frame clones, though not all of them. This sample yields 75,000 to 100,000 clones, of which more than 80% are seen a single time; about 2.7% belongs to the top ten. The chain links TRBV18 to TRBJ2-3; D is undetermined. This receptor was identified in an adult with an advanced solid tumor such as melanoma, head and neck, liver or kidney cancer. Source: CD4+ or CD8+ T cells sorted from blood, taken in a trial of the OX40 agonist ivuxolimab. CDR3 sequence (DNA): TGTGCCAGCTCACCACAGGGTAAAGGCACAGATACGCAGTATTTT. It yields the protein CASSPQGKGTDTQYF.